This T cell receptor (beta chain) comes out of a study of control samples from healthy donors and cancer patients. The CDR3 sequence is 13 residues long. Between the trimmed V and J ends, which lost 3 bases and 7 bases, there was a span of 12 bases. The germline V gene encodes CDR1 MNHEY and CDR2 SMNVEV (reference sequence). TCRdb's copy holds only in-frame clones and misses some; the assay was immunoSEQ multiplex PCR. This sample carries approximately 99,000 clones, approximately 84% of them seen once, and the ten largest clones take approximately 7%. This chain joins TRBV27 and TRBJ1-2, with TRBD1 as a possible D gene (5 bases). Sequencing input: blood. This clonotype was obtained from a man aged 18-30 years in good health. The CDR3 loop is CASSFSTGGGYTF. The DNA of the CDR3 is TGTGCCAGCAGTTTCTCAACGGGGGGTGGCTACACCTTC.